The clone carrying this T cell receptor beta chain was observed a handful of times. Its antigen is still unknown. These data belong to a study of T cell repertoires in cytomegalovirus infection. Looking at the study overall: Public TCR beta signatures provided an indication of both CMV infection and a matching HLA type.

Notes on the study in general: The ex vivo response was dominated by HLA-C-restricted CMV-specific TCR beta clonotypes. Public TCR beta family frequency separated CMV-and-HLA carriers, including in an independent cohort.

Using its own MiXCR run on the reads, TCRdb lists one record per CDR3 protein. The sample has 750,000 to 900,000 distinct CDR3 sequences; under 35% are singletons. Germline V gene lookup returns CDR1 DFQATT and CDR2 SNEGSKA (reference sequence). Between the trimmed V and J ends, which lost 3 bases and 5 bases, there was a span of 13 bases. CDR3 length: 13 residues. The starting material was cultured CD8+ T cells from PBMCs, obtained from culture after CMV antigen stimulation. The sequence was obtained from a human donor in good health (CMV status not recorded). Some clones in this sample may be carry-over from other donors' samples. This chain uses TRBV20-1 with TRBJ2-5; no firm D call. In DNA, the CDR3 is TGCAGTGCTAGCGACCCACTGGGGGAGACCCAGTACTTC. Its translation is CSASDPLGETQYF.